Listed below are T cell receptor beta chains from one sample, sequenced in a study of shared T cell receptors in the human thymus. The protocol was immunoSEQ multiplex PCR, while the TCRdb copy is restricted to in-frame clones and leaves out a portion. The sample records more than 550,000 clones, 70% to 90% being singletons. The sample also formed part of further work on human thymus T cells.

Sequencing was done on a sample of thymocytes. Receptors were obtained from a boy in the first two years of life with a congenital heart defect. Both conserved end residues are part of each CDR3. A D gene is named only where the DNA matches it firmly. The size field is filled for only some rows; it gives once, few, many or a size class.

clone_size	v_call	j_call	d_call	cdr3_aa	cdr3_nt
-	TRBV5-1	TRBJ1-6	TRBD1	CASSLVPYRGLHSPLHF	TGCGCCAGCAGCTTGGTGCCCTACAGGGGTCTACATTCACCCCTCCACTTT
few	TRBV4-1	TRBJ2-7	-	CASSQAGYRSEQYF	TGCGCCAGCAGTCAAGCCGGGTACCGGTCCGAGCAGTACTTC
-	TRBV19	TRBJ1-5	TRBD1	CASSKTYRGLYSNQPQHF	TGTGCCAGTAGTAAGACCTACAGGGGCCTCTATAGCAATCAGCCCCAGCATTTT
-	TRBV6-1	TRBJ1-4	-	CASSEALASRRLLSLFF	TGTGCCAGCAGTGAAGCGCTAGCCTCCCGCCGGCTTCTTTCGCTGTTTTTT
-	TRBV5-6	TRBJ2-7	-	CASRFNLSGRYEQYF	TGTGCCAGCCGATTCAATCTGAGCGGTCGCTACGAGCAGTACTTC
-	TRBV4-3	TRBJ2-1	TRBD1	CASSLGQGIVDEQFF	TGCGCCAGCAGCCTCGGACAGGGGATTGTAGATGAGCAGTTCTTC
once	TRBV21-1	TRBJ1-5	-	CASSKSNPTGCYRKPQHF	TGTGCCAGCAGCAAATCAAACCCGACAGGGTGCTACCGAAAGCCCCAGCATTTT
-	TRBV11-2	TRBJ2-5	-	CASSFDRSLGETQYF	TGTGCCAGCAGCTTTGACAGGTCCCTCGGGGAGACCCAGTACTTC
-	TRBV6-5	TRBJ1-2	TRBD1	CASSQTGTGLEGYTF	TGTGCCAGCAGTCAAACCGGGACAGGGCTGGAGGGCTACACCTTC
-	TRBV7-9	TRBJ2-7	-	CASSSGSTGPYF	TGTGCCAGCAGCTCTGGCTCTACAGGACCGTACTTC
-	TRBV27	TRBJ2-7	TRBD1	CASSPRVNRGSSYEQYF	TGTGCCAGCAGTCCTCGCGTGAACAGGGGAAGCTCCTACGAGCAGTACTTC
-	TRBV9	TRBJ2-5	-	CASNTRGKETQYF	TGTGCCAGCAACACAAGAGGGAAAGAGACCCAGTACTTC
-	TRBV5-4	TRBJ2-5	TRBD2	CASSLGRGEETQYF	TGTGCCAGCAGCTTGGGGCGGGGGGAAGAGACCCAGTACTTC
-	TRBV7-9	TRBJ2-1	TRBD1	CASSTPGQGIRDEQFF	TGTGCCAGCAGCACCCCGGGACAGGGTATACGGGATGAGCAGTTCTTC
few	TRBV5-1	TRBJ2-7	-	CASSLADGAYEQYF	TGCGCCAGCAGCTTGGCCGACGGAGCCTACGAGCAGTACTTC
once	TRBV2	TRBJ2-5	TRBD2	CASSPAPRSSGGYQETQYF	TGTGCCAGCAGCCCCGCCCCCCGCTCTAGCGGGGGGTACCAAGAGACCCAGTACTTC
-	TRBV9	TRBJ1-4	-	CASSASPKQSGEKLFF	TGTGCCAGCAGCGCCTCACCCAAACAATCAGGGGAAAAACTGTTTTTT
-	TRBV6-5	TRBJ2-3	-	CASSPVQAEDTQYF	TGTGCCAGCAGCCCCGTTCAGGCCGAAGATACGCAGTATTTT
-	TRBV28	TRBJ1-1	-	CASRGGSLEHTEAFF	TGTGCCAGCCGAGGAGGGAGCCTTGAACACACTGAAGCTTTCTTT
-	TRBV5-1	TRBJ1-6	TRBD1	CASSDRDRVDSPLHF	TGCGCCAGCAGCGACCGGGACAGGGTGGATTCACCCCTCCACTTT
once	TRBV9	TRBJ2-7	TRBD2	CASSVESKRESHEQYF	TGTGCCAGCAGCGTAGAAAGCAAGCGGGAGTCCCACGAGCAGTACTTC
-	TRBV19	TRBJ1-5	TRBD1	CASNRRGDQPQHF	TGTGCCAGTAACCGCAGGGGGGATCAGCCCCAGCATTTT
-	TRBV12-5	TRBJ2-3	TRBD1	CASGSGRDRQKTDTQYF	TGTGCTAGTGGTTCGGGCCGGGACAGGCAAAAGACAGATACGCAGTATTTT
-	TRBV28	TRBJ1-6	-	CASSFGGAIREHSPLHF	TGTGCCAGCAGTTTTGGGGGGGCGATACGGGAGCATTCACCCCTCCACTTT
-	TRBV5-6	TRBJ2-3	-	CASSTVKDTQYF	TGTGCCAGCAGCACTGTTAAAGATACGCAGTATTTT
-	TRBV14	TRBJ1-3	TRBD1	CASSQEVQGAINTIYF	TGTGCCAGCAGCCAAGAAGTACAGGGGGCGATTAACACCATATATTTT
once	TRBV28	TRBJ1-5	-	CASSFNLPGEVVCNQPQHF	TGTGCCAGCAGTTTTAATCTACCCGGGGAGGTGGTTTGCAATCAGCCCCAGCATTTT
few	TRBV11-2	TRBJ2-1	TRBD2	CASSPFSGSSYNEQFF	TGTGCCAGCAGCCCCTTTAGCGGGAGCTCCTACAATGAGCAGTTCTTC
few	TRBV19	TRBJ2-4	-	CASSIQDLGDIQYF	TGTGCCAGTAGTATCCAGGACCTCGGGGACATTCAGTACTTC
-	TRBV18	TRBJ2-7	-	CASSPNRASYEQYF	TGTGCCAGCTCACCGAACAGGGCCTCCTACGAGCAGTACTTC
-	TRBV15	TRBJ2-7	-	CATSRDSYEQYF	TGTGCCACCAGCAGAGATTCGTACGAGCAGTACTTC
-	TRBV28	TRBJ1-4	-	CASSEPGGCNEKLFF	TGTGCCAGCAGTGAACCGGGGGGTTGTAATGAAAAACTGTTTTTT
-	TRBV27	TRBJ2-1	TRBD1	CASSILGDRRYYNEQFF	TGTGCCAGCAGTATACTCGGGGACAGGCGCTACTACAATGAGCAGTTCTTC
-	TRBV19	TRBJ1-2	-	CASSIEAGRRDHRRYGYTF	TGTGCCAGTAGTATAGAGGCGGGGCGCAGGGACCATCGGAGGTATGGCTACACCTTC
-	TRBV19	TRBJ2-1	TRBD1	CASSIGSGTALPNEQFF	TGTGCCAGTAGTATAGGTTCGGGGACAGCTCTCCCCAATGAGCAGTTCTTC
-	TRBV18	TRBJ2-7	TRBD2	CASSPKPGLAGWGEQYF	TGTGCCAGCTCACCGAAGCCGGGACTAGCGGGATGGGGCGAGCAGTACTTC
-	TRBV4-3	TRBJ2-1	-	CASSQEGPSSYNEQFF	TGCGCCAGCAGCCAAGAGGGGCCAAGCTCCTACAATGAGCAGTTCTTC
-	TRBV28	TRBJ2-1	TRBD2	CASSLGLVPNEQFF	TGTGCCAGCAGTTTGGGACTAGTCCCCAATGAGCAGTTCTTC
-	TRBV15	TRBJ2-2	-	CATLYRESTGELFF	TGTGCCACTCTATACAGGGAAAGCACCGGGGAGCTGTTTTTT
once	TRBV28	TRBJ1-3	-	CASSFTPGKSSGNTIYF	TGTGCCAGCAGTTTCACTCCCGGGAAAAGTAGTGGAAACACCATATATTTT
-	TRBV19	TRBJ1-1	-	CASSKLQGTEAFF	TGTGCCAGTAGTAAACTTCAGGGTACTGAAGCTTTCTTT
-	TRBV30	TRBJ2-7	TRBD1	CAWRTGRSYEQYF	TGTGCCTGGAGGACAGGGCGTTCCTACGAGCAGTACTTC